One and the same sample provided the 19 T cell receptor beta chains below, sequenced in a study of regulatory T cells in long-lasting Graves disease. Time point described: newly diagnosed GD, antithyroid drugs for less than 3 months. Isolated PBMC RNA provided the starting material for the TCR library. In building TCR beta libraries, iRepertoire HTBI primers were used together with Arm-PCR of CDR3 regions. TCRdb reprocessed the multiplex PCR reads via MiXCR and lists one record per CDR3 protein. This table holds under 250,000 distinct CDR3 sequences, around a fifth found once. The same sample was also studied in work on T cells in Graves' hyperthyroidism and ophthalmopathy.

The sample here was peripheral blood mononuclear cells (PBMCs), taken at new diagnosis, from a patient treated with antithyroid drugs. These receptor sequences come from a woman between 25 and 40 years old with Graves disease.

This clonotype was observed many times. The CDR3 loop reads CSARVAGEAYEQYF. Written as DNA, the CDR3 is TGCAGTGCTAGAGTCGCGGGAGAGGCCTACGAGCAGTACTTC. The J gene is TRBJ2-7, the V gene TRBV20-1; 7 nucleotides align to TRBD2. The trim removed 1 base at V and 2 bases at J, leaving 5 bases unmatched. The CDR3 spans 14 residues. Germline V CDR1 and CDR2: DFQATT, SNEGSKA (reference sequence).

This clonotype was counted at least ten times. The chain uses TRBV5-6 and TRBJ1-1; D is unresolved. The CDR3 consists of 15 residues. The V and J ends lost 0 bases and 0 bases respectively, with 9 bases between them. The germline V gene has CDR1 SGHDT and CDR2 YYEEEE. CDR3 DNA: TGTGCCAGCAGCTTGGAATCCAGGCTGAACACTGAAGCTTTCTTT. Translated: CASSLESRLNTEAFF. Variable domain in full (rest from reference TRBV5-6 and TRBJ1-1): DAGVTQSPTHLIKTRGQQVTLRCSPKSGHDTVSWYQQALGQGPQFIFQYYEEEERQRGNFPDRFSGHQFPNYSSELNVNALLLGDSALYLCASSLESRLNTEAFFGQGTRLTVV.

The V gene is TRBV4-2, the J gene TRBJ2-3, with 8 bases identical to TRBD2. This CDR3 comprises 17 residues. The V gene's germline CDR1 is LGHNA and CDR2 YNFKEQ. Trimming took 0 bases from V and 5 from J; bases not matched to a gene: 10. CDR3 nucleotides: TGTGCCAGCAGCCAAGATGGAGAGGGGCTAGCGGGAGATACGCAGTATTTT. Translation: CASSQDGEGLAGDTQYF.

There are a few counts of this clonotype. V gene TRBV5-6 combines with J gene TRBJ2-1; 12 bases align to TRBD2. The CDR3 is 16 amino acids. The germline gives CDR1 SGHDT, CDR2 YYEEEE. V lost 0 bases to trimming and J lost 5 bases; unmatched junction nucleotides: 3. CDR3 sequence reads: CASSLVRLAGDNEQFF. In nucleotides, the CDR3 is TGTGCCAGCAGCTTGGTCCGACTAGCGGGAGACAATGAGCAGTTCTTC.

This clonotype was seen ten or more times. The chain carries TRBV19 and TRBJ1-6; the D is unclear. The germline CDR1 and CDR2 sequences are LNHDA and SQIVND (reference sequence). This CDR3 region has 16 residues. Trimming removed 3 bases at V and 7 bases at J, with 16 bases between. In DNA, the CDR3 is TGTGCCAGTAGTATTGATCGCGGCAGGACGAATTCACCCCTCCACTTT. Its protein is CASSIDRGRTNSPLHF.

This clonotype was detected a few times. The genes are TRBV14 and TRBJ1-4; 12 nucleotides align to TRBD1. Looked up from germline, CDR1 is SGHDN and CDR2 is FVKESK. J was trimmed by 2 bases and V by 2 bases; bases with no gene match: 18. This CDR3 is built from 22 residues. CDR3 sequence (DNA): TGTGCCAGCAGCCAACACATCCCCCGCATTAGGGACAGGGGGCTGACTAATGAAAAACTGTTTTTT. Its protein is CASSQHIPRIRDRGLTNEKLFF.

This clonotype was seen a few times. This rearrangement joins TRBV28 to TRBJ2-7, with 15 bases aligning to TRBD2. The CDR3 is 19 residues long. Germline V gene sequence: CDR1 MDHEN, CDR2 SYDVKM. Germline trimming cut 5 bases from V and 3 bases from J; bases unmatched to any gene: 14. Written as DNA, the CDR3 is TGTGCCAGCAGTACCGGGACTAGCGGGAGGTCCACCAAGAGCTACGAGCAGTACTTC. The encoded protein is CASSTGTSGRSTKSYEQYF.

In this sample, this clonotype turned up many times. The chain is built from TRBV20-1 and TRBJ1-1, with D perhaps TRBD1 (6 bases). Germline lookup yields CDR1 DFQATT and CDR2 SNEGSKA (reference sequence). V was cut by 5 bases and J by 6 bases, with 22 bases left in between. CDR3 length: 15 residues. The CDR3 DNA is TGCAGTGCTCCCCCGCGGGGGGCGATGGCGGCTGAAGCTTTCTTT. Amino acid sequence: CSAPPRGAMAAEAFF.

This clonotype has ten or more counts. The chain recombines TRBV2 with TRBJ2-2; D gene uncertain. Germline CDR1 SNHLY, CDR2 FYNNEI. Trimming cost V 7 bases and J 5 bases, with 20 bases left between them. The CDR3 is 16 amino acids. The CDR3 DNA is TGTGCCAGCACCCCGCATAGGACCCTGCGGACCGGGGAGCTGTTTTTT. The encoded protein is CASTPHRTLRTGELFF.

As regards this clonotype: A far larger clone is only one base removed, so a read error is likely. The rearrangement joins TRBV7-2 to TRBJ1-1; perhaps TRBD1 as D (6 bases). Germline assignment: CDR1 SGHTA and CDR2 FQGNSA. The CDR3 runs 12 residues. The CDR3 loop is CAGSLNRGGAFF. DNA for the CDR3: TGTGCCGGCAGCTTAAATCGAGGGGGAGCTTTCTTT.

This clonotype was picked up a small number of times. The rearrangement uses TRBV5-6 and TRBJ1-2; the D gene is possibly TRBD1 (5 bases). Trimming stripped 4 bases from V and 6 bases from J, with 16 bases between. The CDR3 runs 14 residues. Germline V CDR1 and CDR2: SGHDT, YYEEEE. For the CDR3, the DNA is TGTGCCAGCAGCCTCCCGGGACCGGGCAATGGCTACACCTTC. It codes for CASSLPGPGNGYTF.

In this sample, this clonotype turned up many times. The CDR3: CASSVASAKNIQYF. In nucleotides, the CDR3 is TGTGCCAGCAGCGTAGCGTCGGCCAAAAACATTCAGTACTTC. The V gene is TRBV9, the J gene TRBJ2-4; the D is unclear. CDR3 length equals 14 residues. The germline V and J ends were trimmed by 0 bases and 1 base, with 5 bases remaining between them. Germline assignment: CDR1 SGDLS and CDR2 YYNGEE.

This clonotype occurred a few times. V and J are TRBV19 and TRBJ2-3; 10 nucleotides line up with TRBD1. CDR1 is LNHDA and CDR2 is SQIVND in the germline V gene (reference sequence). J was trimmed by 6 bases and V by 4 bases; bases with no gene match: 4. This CDR3 has 14 amino acids. The CDR3 region is CASSRTGGRDTQYF. The DNA for the CDR3 is TGTGCCAGTAGTAGGACAGGGGGAAGGGATACGCAGTATTTT.

This clonotype was detected ten times or more. This chain uses TRBV28 with TRBJ2-5, with 7 bases aligning to TRBD1. Germline assignment: CDR1 MDHEN and CDR2 SYDVKM. This CDR3 comprises 17 residues. The trim removed 8 bases at V and 0 bases at J, leaving 15 bases unmatched. CDR3 DNA: TGTGCCAGCCTACTCCGGCAGGGGGAGAGGTACCAAGAGACCCAGTACTTC. Amino acids: CASLLRQGERYQETQYF.

This clonotype was seen many times. This chain links TRBV18 with TRBJ1-2; TRBD1 might be the D (6 bases). From germline, CDR1 is KGHSH and CDR2 LQKENI. This CDR3 has 13 residues. The ends were cut back, 6 bases at V and 7 bases at J, with 15 bases in the middle. The CDR3 DNA sequence: TGTGCCAGCTCGCAACAGGGTAAAGGTGGCTACACCTTC. It encodes CASSQQGKGGYTF.

Ten or more counts support this clonotype. The V gene is TRBV7-9, the J gene TRBJ2-2; D gene uncertain. Germline V gives CDR1 SEHNR, CDR2 FQNEAQ (reference sequence). The CDR3 has 12 amino acids. Trimming left V 2 bases short and J 5 bases short, with 3 bases between. The CDR3 bases are TGTGCCAGCAGCTTAAAAACCGGGGAGCTGTTTTTT. Translating gives CASSLKTGELFF.

Many counts were recorded for this clonotype. This rearrangement joins TRBV30 to TRBJ2-3, with TRBD2 matching over 8 bases. Trimming at V came to 5 bases and at J to 0 bases, leaving 7 bases not matched to a gene. The germline CDR1 and CDR2 sequences are GTSNPN and SVGIG (reference sequence). The CDR3 contains 15 residues. CDR3 DNA: TGTGCCTGGGGGGGATCTAGCGGGAGCACAGATACGCAGTATTTT. Protein: CAWGGSSGSTDTQYF.

The genes are TRBV18 and TRBJ1-2; the D gene is possibly TRBD1 (5 bases). CDR3 length equals 15 residues. V lost 0 bases to trimming and J lost 7 bases, with 15 bases between them. The V gene's germline CDR1 is KGHSH and CDR2 LQKENI. The DNA of the CDR3 is TGTGCCAGCTCACCACCGAGGCGGGGGAAGTCTGGCTACACCTTC. Amino acid sequence: CASSPPRRGKSGYTF.

This clonotype was recorded at least ten times. The V gene is TRBV30, the J gene TRBJ2-7, with unresolved D. Germline CDR1 and CDR2: GTSNPN and SVGIG (reference sequence). V shed 3 bases and J shed 3 bases, with 21 bases lying between them. CDR3 length: 16 amino acids. This CDR3 reads CAWRAGSSRDYYEQYF. The CDR3 region has the DNA TGTGCCTGGAGGGCCGGGTCGAGTAGGGATTACTACGAGCAGTACTTC.